The 24 T cell receptor beta chains in this list originate from one sample, sequenced in a study of T-cell memory formation after mild COVID-19. TCRdb called the 5' RACE reads again in MiXCR, with one record for every CDR3 protein. The table shows about 150,000 distinct CDR3 sequences, with more than 14% occurring only once. What was sequenced was PBMCs or a T cell subset sorted from them (not recorded which). The origin of the receptors is an adult woman who had mild COVID-19 (a few samples of this study predate the infection). Cell type and time point are not known.

The V and J genes are TRBV20-1 and TRBJ2-3; the D gene is possibly TRBD1 (5 bases). The CDR3 is made up of 12 amino acids. Germline CDR1 reads DFQATT; CDR2 reads SNEGSKA (reference sequence). V lost 0 bases, J lost 5 bases, and 6 bases lay in between. CDR3 loop: CSARDRGDTQYF. The DNA of the CDR3 is TGCAGTGCTAGAGATAGGGGAGATACGCAGTATTTT.

This clonotype occurred a few times. V usage is TRBV2 and J usage is TRBJ2-1; D remains unclear. Trimming took 6 bases from V and 9 from J, leaving 15 bases between them. This CDR3 comprises 13 residues. Germline assignment: CDR1 SNHLY and CDR2 FYNNEI. CDR3 DNA: TGTGCCAGCAGGGGCCCAGCAAGTATTGAGCAGTTCTTC. Translated: CASRGPASIEQFF.

A few counts support this clonotype. J is TRBJ2-3 and V is TRBV3-1, with 16 bases matching TRBD2. This CDR3 spans 18 amino acids. The V gene end was trimmed by 2 bases and the J gene end by 3 bases; junction bases not matched to a gene: 5. Germline V CDR1 and CDR2: LGHDT, YNNKEL (reference sequence). This chain's CDR3 is CASSQQGLAGGPTDTQYF. CDR3 nucleotides: TGTGCCAGCAGCCAACAGGGACTAGCGGGAGGGCCGACAGATACGCAGTATTTT.

V usage is TRBV12-3 or TRBV12-4 and J usage is TRBJ2-1; 10 nucleotides match TRBD1. Trimming took 6 bases from V and 3 from J; bases not matched to a gene: 11. The CDR3 consists of 17 residues. The chain's CDR3 is CASSHPGQGRFYNEQFF. CDR3 sequence (DNA): TGTGCCAGCAGCCATCCGGGACAGGGGAGGTTCTACAATGAGCAGTTCTTC.

This clonotype has only a few counts. The chain links TRBV19 to TRBJ2-4; D perhaps matches TRBD2 (5 bases). Germline V gives CDR1 LNHDA, CDR2 SQIVND (reference sequence). Trimming left V 7 bases short and J 0 bases short, with 13 bases between. The CDR3 has 15 residues. CDR3 residues: CASKEAALAKNIQYF. The CDR3 region has the DNA TGTGCCAGTAAGGAGGCGGCTCTAGCCAAAAACATTCAGTACTTC. Together with reference TRBV19 and TRBJ2-4, the CDR3 gives the full variable domain: DGGITQSPKYLFRKEGQNVTLSCEQNLNHDAMYWYRQDPGQGLRLIYYSQIVNDFQKGDIAEGYSVSREKKESFPLTVTSAQKNPTAFYLCASKEAALAKNIQYFGAGTRLSVL.

There are many counts of this clonotype. CDR3 sequence reads: CASSLGAGVDEQFF. DNA of the CDR3: TGTGCCAGCAGCTTAGGGGCGGGAGTGGATGAGCAGTTCTTC. V is TRBV7-9 and J is TRBJ2-1, with 7 bases identical to TRBD2. J gave up 8 bases and V 1 base, and 5 bases lay outside the gene matches. CDR3 length: 14 amino acids. Germline CDR1 SEHNR, CDR2 FQNEAQ (reference sequence).

In this sample, this clonotype turned up a few times. The gene calls are TRBV5-6 and TRBJ1-2; weak D call: TRBD1 (5 bases). Trimming stripped 8 bases from V and 2 bases from J, with 13 bases between. CDR3 size: 13 residues. Looked up from germline, CDR1 is SGHDT and CDR2 is YYEEEE. The CDR3 here is CASLTVENYGYTF. Here the CDR3 DNA reads TGTGCCAGTCTGACAGTGGAAAACTATGGCTACACCTTC.

The chain is built from TRBV11-2 and TRBJ2-1; 8 bases line up with TRBD2. With V trimmed by 5 bases and J by 3 bases, 6 bases remained unmatched. Germline values: CDR1 SGHAT, CDR2 FQNNGV. This CDR3 contains 15 residues. DNA of the CDR3: TGTGCCAGCAGCCGGGGGGGGCTCCTCTACAATGAGCAGTTCTTC. Residues: CASSRGGLLYNEQFF.

The V gene is TRBV10-3, the J gene TRBJ2-5; no clear D gene. CDR1 and CDR2 from the germline V gene are ENHRY and SYGVKD. With 1 base removed from V and 1 base from J, the gap between germline ends came to 7 bases. The CDR3 has 14 amino acids. The DNA of the CDR3 is TGTGCCATCAGTGAGTTTGGCAGCCAAGAGACCCAGTACTTC. Translating it yields CAISEFGSQETQYF.

The chain is built from TRBV18 and TRBJ1-1; D ambiguous. V lost 6 bases and J 1 base, leaving 12 bases between the germline ends. CDR3 length: 14 residues. CDR1 is KGHSH and CDR2 is LQKENI in the germline V gene. As DNA, the CDR3 is TGTGCCAGCTCCCCTATGGACGGGAACACTGAAGCTTTCTTT. Its translation: CASSPMDGNTEAFF.

This clonotype has a handful of counts. The chain is built from TRBV27 and TRBJ2-7; TRBD2 matches at 9 bases. The CDR3 has 15 residues. Trimming cost V 0 bases and J 4 bases; bases outside gene matches: 4. Germline CDR1 and CDR2: MNHEY and SMNVEV (reference sequence). DNA of the CDR3: TGTGCCAGCAGTTTATCGCTAGCGGGAATATACGAGCAGTACTTC. Translation: CASSLSLAGIYEQYF.

The chain uses TRBV11-2 and TRBJ2-2, with a tentative D call TRBD2 (6 bases). V lost 2 bases, J lost 4 bases, and 20 bases lay in between. CDR1 and CDR2 (germline): SGHAT, FQNNGV. This CDR3 has 18 amino acids. The DNA for the CDR3 is TGTGCCAGCAGCTTATTCCCACCCCGGAGGGATTTCACCGGGGAGCTGTTTTTT. Translating it yields CASSLFPPRRDFTGELFF.

The CDR3 region is CASSSDSGANVLTF. CDR3 nucleotides: TGTGCCAGCAGCTCCGACAGTGGGGCCAACGTCCTGACTTTC. V usage is TRBV5-6 and J usage is TRBJ2-6, with D perhaps matching TRBD1 (5 bases). Germline V CDR1 and CDR2: SGHDT, YYEEEE. The CDR3 runs 14 residues. Trimming pared 3 bases from V and 3 bases from J, leaving 7 bases between.

The V call is TRBV7-2, the J call TRBJ2-7, with D perhaps matching TRBD2 (5 bases). Germline assignment: CDR1 SGHTA and CDR2 FQGNSA. V was shortened by 1 base and J by 0 bases, with 13 bases between the two germline ends. The CDR3 is 16 amino acids. CDR3: CASSLVRKRNSYEQYF. In DNA, the CDR3 is TGTGCCAGCAGCTTAGTTCGAAAGCGGAACTCCTACGAGCAGTACTTC.

This clonotype was counted between two and nine times. This rearrangement joins TRBV2 to TRBJ1-1; D remains ambiguous. The CDR3 runs 16 residues. From germline, CDR1 is SNHLY and CDR2 FYNNEI. V was pared by 8 bases and J by 0 bases, with 19 bases between. CDR3 nucleotide sequence: TGTGCCAGCGGTATAACTACGCAGGCCTTGAACACTGAAGCTTTCTTT. Translation gives CASGITTQALNTEAFF.

This chain uses TRBV9 with TRBJ2-6, with D unresolved. Germline CDR1 SGDLS, CDR2 YYNGEE. Deletions cut 3 bases from V and 1 base from J, with 11 bases between. The CDR3 is 16 amino acids. CDR3 region: CASSAKAFSGANVLTF. As DNA, the CDR3 is TGTGCCAGCAGCGCCAAGGCCTTTTCTGGGGCCAACGTCCTGACTTTC. Full variable domain (remainder filled in from reference TRBV9 and TRBJ2-6): DSGVTQTPKHLITATGQRVTLRCSPRSGDLSVYWYQQSLDQGLQFLIQYYNGEERAKGNILERFSAQQFPDLHSELNLSSLELGDSALYFCASSAKAFSGANVLTFGAGSRLTVL.

This clonotype was seen a handful of times. This chain links TRBV5-5 with TRBJ2-5; 7 positions agree with TRBD2. V lost 4 bases, J lost 4 bases, and 10 bases stayed unmatched. The CDR3 runs 15 residues. Germline V CDR1 and CDR2: SGHKS, YYEKEE (reference sequence). This CDR3 reads CASSPGEGPGETQYF. DNA for the CDR3: TGTGCCAGCAGCCCTGGGGAGGGCCCAGGAGAGACCCAGTACTTC.

This clonotype was detected only a few times. This chain links TRBV9 with TRBJ1-2; D perhaps matches TRBD1 (5 bases). This CDR3 comprises 13 residues. With 4 bases removed from V and 14 bases from J, the gap between germline ends came to 21 bases. Germline-derived CDR1 and CDR2 are SGDLS and YYNGEE. The CDR3, as DNA: TGTGCCAGCAGCCACCCCGGGGGAGACTCAGGGACCTTC. Protein sequence: CASSHPGGDSGTF.

The chain is built from TRBV7-7 and TRBJ2-5, with D possibly being TRBD2 (6 bases). This CDR3 comprises 12 residues. Germline values: CDR1 SSHAT, CDR2 FNYEAQ (reference sequence). The V end was cut by 7 bases, the J end by 9 bases, with 15 bases between. The CDR3 is CASTDNSGAQYF. The CDR3 coding sequence is TGTGCCAGCACCGACAATAGCGGCGCCCAGTACTTC.

The chain combines TRBV4-1 with TRBJ1-4; TRBD1 agrees at 8 bases. Germline V lookup: CDR1 MGHRA, CDR2 YSYEKL. V dropped 5 bases and J dropped 8; count of bases not matched to a gene: 13. The CDR3 has 16 residues. CDR3 amino acids: CASSYGQGPDGEKLFF. The CDR3 DNA reads TGCGCCAGCAGCTACGGACAGGGCCCGGATGGGGAAAAACTGTTTTTT.

The chain uses TRBV5-6 and TRBJ2-5; D possibly corresponds to TRBD2 (7 bases). Germline CDR1 SGHDT, CDR2 YYEEEE. Trimming removed 3 bases from V and 4 bases from J, with 16 bases in between. This CDR3 region has 15 residues. The CDR3 loop is CASSWKGGGGETQYF. CDR3 bases: TGTGCCAGCAGCTGGAAGGGGGGCGGGGGAGAGACCCAGTACTTC. Together with reference TRBV5-6 and TRBJ2-5, the CDR3 gives the full variable domain: DAGVTQSPTHLIKTRGQQVTLRCSPKSGHDTVSWYQQALGQGPQFIFQYYEEEERQRGNFPDRFSGHQFPNYSSELNVNALLLGDSALYLCASSWKGGGGETQYFGPGTRLLVL.

The table lists this clonotype with a few counts. V is TRBV5-1 and J is TRBJ1-1; 8 bases are shared with TRBD1. Germline loops: CDR1 SGHRS, CDR2 YFSETQ. With 4 bases clipped from V and 1 base from J, the junction kept 12 bases outside the gene matches. The CDR3 spans 17 residues. CDR3 sequence reads: CASSPKAAGGPNTEAFF. In DNA form, the CDR3 reads TGCGCCAGCAGCCCTAAGGCCGCAGGGGGCCCGAACACTGAAGCTTTCTTT.

This chain links TRBV20-1 with TRBJ1-5; maybe TRBD1 (6 bases). This CDR3 is built from 14 residues. Trimming removed 1 base at V and 6 bases at J, with 13 bases between. Germline-derived CDR1 and CDR2 are DFQATT and SNEGSKA (reference sequence). The DNA for the CDR3 is TGCAGTGCTAGAGGGCCAGGGGTGCGTCAGCCCCAGCATTTT. It is translated as CSARGPGVRQPQHF.

This clonotype appeared a few times. This sequence joins TRBV12-3 or TRBV12-4 and TRBJ1-1; 7 positions agree with TRBD1. J lost 11 bases, V lost 5 bases, and 8 bases had no gene match. This CDR3 contains 12 residues. The CDR3 loop reads CASSPIQGDAFF. The CDR3 DNA is TGTGCCAGCAGTCCGATCCAGGGGGATGCTTTCTTT.